Presented here are 29 T cell receptor beta chains from one specimen sequenced in a study of OX40 agonist ivuxolimab in advanced cancers. The data were produced by immunoSEQ multiplex PCR, yet TCRdb's version contains in-frame clones alone and is incomplete. Of around 65,000 clones in the sample, more than 85% were seen once. The source was CD4+ or CD8+ T cells sorted from blood, collected in a trial of the OX40 agonist ivuxolimab. These receptors were obtained from an adult with an advanced solid tumor such as melanoma, head and neck, liver or kidney cancer.

This chain connects TRBV5-1 to TRBJ2-1; 8 bases are shared with TRBD2. The CDR3 spans 14 residues. The V and J ends lost 2 bases and 9 bases, in that order; junction bases with no gene match: 7. Germline values: CDR1 SGHRS, CDR2 YFSETQ. CDR3 coding DNA: TGCGCCAGCAGCTTCAGCGGGGGAACGGGTGAGCAGTTCTTC. Translating it yields CASSFSGGTGEQFF.

As for this clone: This probably arose from a read error, given a far larger clone one base away. J is TRBJ2-7 and V is TRBV7-9, with D unclear. CDR3 length: 11 residues. V was trimmed by 1 base and J by 5 bases, leaving 3 bases between them. Looked up from germline, CDR1 is SEHNR and CDR2 is FQNEAQ (reference sequence). CDR3 nucleotides: TGTGCCAGCAGCTTAGTTAACGAGCAGTACTTC. This sequence encodes CASSLVNEQYF.

The chain combines TRBV19 with TRBJ2-2; 11 bases line up with TRBD2. This CDR3 has 16 amino acids. Germline CDR1 and CDR2: LNHDA and SQIVND (reference sequence). V trimming: 3 bases; J trimming: 10 bases; junction bases outside the gene matches: 10. The CDR3 DNA follows: TGTGCCAGTAGTATGAACGTCCTAGCGGGGGGCCAGGAGCTGTTTTTT. Encoded protein: CASSMNVLAGGQELFF.

The chain recombines TRBV19 with TRBJ2-2, with D maybe TRBD1 (6 bases). Trimming removed 1 base at V and 6 bases at J, with 15 bases between. CDR3 length equals 16 residues. Germline V gives CDR1 LNHDA, CDR2 SQIVND (reference sequence). CDR3 sequence (DNA): TGTGCCAGTAGTATAGCAGGGGAAAGGATAGCCGGGGAGCTGTTTTTT. Its protein is CASSIAGERIAGELFF.

This chain links TRBV5-1 with TRBJ2-5; 11 bases match TRBD2. The CDR3 has 14 amino acids. Germline V gene data show CDR1 as SGHRS and CDR2 as YFSETQ. J lost 4 bases, V lost 1 base, and 0 bases had no gene match. CDR3 sequence (DNA): TGCGCCAGCAGCTTGACTAGCGGGGGAGAGACCCAGTACTTC. This translates into CASSLTSGGETQYF.

The rearrangement uses TRBV9 and TRBJ2-2, with D possibly being TRBD1 (5 bases). Germline V gives CDR1 SGDLS, CDR2 YYNGEE. The length of the CDR3 is 13 residues. The V gene lost 4 bases and the J gene lost 9 bases, with 13 bases spanning the gap. The CDR3 nucleotides are TGTGCCAGCAGCCCTGACAGTATCTGGGAGCTGTTTTTT. This codes for CASSPDSIWELFF.

The chain couples TRBV5-5 to TRBJ2-7; D is undetermined. V lost 3 bases and J 3 bases, leaving 7 bases between the germline ends. CDR3 size: 12 residues. Germline V gene lookup returns CDR1 SGHKS and CDR2 YYEKEE (reference sequence). The CDR3 protein is CASSSSRYEQYF. CDR3 nucleotides: TGTGCCAGCAGCTCCTCACGCTACGAGCAGTACTTC.

This clone has more than one count but fewer than ten. The V gene is TRBV4-1, the J gene TRBJ1-5, with D unresolved. The CDR3 covers 15 residues. V was cut by 1 base and J by 1 base, with 8 bases left in between. In germline, CDR1 is MGHRA, CDR2 YSYEKL. CDR3 coding DNA: TGCGCCAGCAGCCAAGGACCCGACAGCAATCAGCCCCAGCATTTT. This encodes CASSQGPDSNQPQHF.

V and J are TRBV6-6 and TRBJ2-7; 8 bases fit TRBD1. Looked up from germline, CDR1 is MNHNY and CDR2 is SVGAGI (reference sequence). The CDR3 consists of 16 residues. Trimming removed 2 bases from V and 1 base from J; junction bases left unmatched: 7. CDR3 coding DNA: TGTGCCAGCAGTTACAGTGCAGGGGGCGCGTCCTACGAGCAGTACTTC. Its translation is CASSYSAGGASYEQYF.

The chain combines TRBV6-1 with TRBJ1-3; D gene uncertain. Per germline, CDR1 MNHNS and CDR2 SASEGT. The germline V and J ends were trimmed by 1 base and 0 bases, with 13 bases remaining between them. The CDR3 extends over 17 amino acids. The CDR3 nucleotides are TGTGCCAGCAGTGAAGTGGCAGGAAAGTACTCTGGAAACACCATATATTTT. As protein: CASSEVAGKYSGNTIYF.

This rearrangement joins TRBV2 to TRBJ2-7, with D hard to call. The V gene lost 3 bases and the J gene lost 7 bases, with 16 bases spanning the gap. Germline lookup yields CDR1 SNHLY and CDR2 FYNNEI. This CDR3 comprises 14 residues. In nucleotides, the CDR3 is TGTGCCAGCAGTGATCAGCAGAGACAAGGGGAGCAGTACTTC. It specifies CASSDQQRQGEQYF.

This chain links TRBV11-2 with TRBJ1-2, with D unresolved. V was pared by 5 bases and J by 4 bases, with 14 bases between. The CDR3 loop spans 14 amino acids. Germline V gene sequence: CDR1 SGHAT, CDR2 FQNNGV. In DNA form, the CDR3 reads TGTGCCAGCAGCCATCTCTCGGATTCCTATGGCTACACCTTC. Residues: CASSHLSDSYGYTF.

The rearrangement joins TRBV27 to TRBJ2-2, with unresolved D. Germline CDR1 reads MNHEY; CDR2 reads SMNVEV (reference sequence). The CDR3 is 17 amino acids. Trimming cost V 0 bases and J 3 bases, with 14 bases left between them. CDR3 region: CASSLSIHESYTGELFF. The CDR3 coding sequence is TGTGCCAGCAGTTTATCGATCCACGAATCGTACACCGGGGAGCTGTTTTTT.

The CDR3 reads CASSQSQGLGNQPQHF. CDR3 coding DNA: TGCGCCAGCAGCCAATCCCAGGGGCTCGGCAATCAGCCCCAGCATTTT. The rearrangement uses TRBV4-1 and TRBJ1-5, with D possibly TRBD1 on 6 matching bases. The CDR3 runs 16 residues. V lost 2 bases to trimming and J lost 2 bases, with 13 bases between them. Germline CDR1 and CDR2: MGHRA and YSYEKL.

The V gene is TRBV6-6, the J gene TRBJ2-3, with D possibly called TRBD1 or TRBD2 (5 bases each). V lost 8 bases, J lost 2 bases, and 14 bases lay in between. CDR3 length: 14 amino acids. CDR1 and CDR2 from the germline V gene are MNHNY and SVGAGI (reference sequence). CDR3: CASLSGQPTDTQYF. The DNA for the CDR3 is TGTGCCAGCCTTTCGGGGCAGCCCACAGATACGCAGTATTTT.

The chain carries TRBV7-9 and TRBJ1-2; D may be TRBD1 (5 bases). The length of the CDR3 is 16 residues. CDR1 and CDR2 (germline): SEHNR, FQNEAQ (reference sequence). With 1 base removed from V and 2 bases from J, the gap between germline ends came to 14 bases. As DNA, the CDR3 is TGTGCCAGCAGCTTAGAAGGGTGGGGGAAAAACTATGGCTACACCTTC. Its translation is CASSLEGWGKNYGYTF.

The CDR3 sequence is CASSVDLNILNTEAFF. CDR3 bases: TGTGCCAGCAGCGTAGACCTTAACATCTTGAACACTGAAGCTTTCTTT. The V call is TRBV9, the J call TRBJ1-1; no definite D call. There are 16 residues in the CDR3. V was shortened by 0 bases and J by 0 bases, with 12 bases between the two germline ends. Germline lookup yields CDR1 SGDLS and CDR2 YYNGEE.

This chain links TRBV2 with TRBJ2-1; D not certain. Trimming stripped 3 bases from V and 8 bases from J, with 2 bases between. CDR3 size: 10 residues. Looked up from germline, CDR1 is SNHLY and CDR2 is FYNNEI. The CDR3 bases are TGTGCCAGCAGTGAGCATGAGCAGTTCTTC. Translation: CASSEHEQFF.

This sequence joins TRBV14 and TRBJ1-5; a possible D gene is TRBD1 (6 bases). Germline V gene sequence: CDR1 SGHDN, CDR2 FVKESK. The CDR3 has 17 residues. Between the trimmed V and J ends, which lost 0 bases and 1 base, there was a span of 13 bases. The CDR3 DNA sequence: TGTGCCAGCAGCCAAGAGGCAGGGGACCCCAGCAATCAGCCCCAGCATTTT. Protein product: CASSQEAGDPSNQPQHF.

The chain has TRBV10-2 and TRBJ1-5; D is uncertain. CDR1 WSHSY and CDR2 SAAADI come from the germline V gene. CDR3 length: 13 residues. V lost 2 bases to trimming and J lost 7 bases, with 9 bases between them. Here the CDR3 reads CASSEPLGQPQHF. The CDR3 DNA follows: TGCGCCAGCAGTGAGCCCCTAGGACAGCCCCAGCATTTT.

This chain links TRBV10-2 with TRBJ1-2; D possibly corresponds to TRBD1 (5 bases). The germline V and J ends were trimmed by 4 bases and 5 bases, with 17 bases remaining between them. The CDR3 is 15 amino acids. Germline loops: CDR1 WSHSY, CDR2 SAAADI. The CDR3 coding sequence is TGCGCCAGCAGTGGGAGGACATATGGTCGGTATGGCTACACCTTC. Its translation is CASSGRTYGRYGYTF.

V gene TRBV11-2 combines with J gene TRBJ1-5, with D perhaps TRBD1 (6 bases). Trimming removed 0 bases from V and 3 bases from J, with 21 bases in between. The V gene's germline CDR1 is SGHAT and CDR2 FQNNGV. This CDR3 has 19 residues. CDR3 DNA sequence: TGTGCCAGCAGCTTAGATCTGGGACAAGGGTTCCTCCACAATCAGCCCCAGCATTTT. Its translation is CASSLDLGQGFLHNQPQHF. The whole variable domain, filled in from reference TRBV11-2 and TRBJ1-5, reads EAGVAQSPRYKIIEKRQSVAFWCNPISGHATLYWYQQILGQGPKLLIQFQNNGVVDDSQLPKDRFSAERLKGVDSTLKIQPAKLEDSAVYLCASSLDLGQGFLHNQPQHFGDGTRLSIL.

Only one count was recorded for this clone. This sequence joins TRBV11-2 and TRBJ2-7; D remains ambiguous. Between the trimmed V and J ends, which lost 0 bases and 4 bases, there was a span of 4 bases. Per the germline V gene, CDR1 is SGHAT and CDR2 is FQNNGV. The length of the CDR3 is 12 residues. DNA of the CDR3: TGTGCCAGCAGCTTAGACCTTTACGAGCAGTACTTC. Amino acids: CASSLDLYEQYF.

V and J are TRBV5-4 and TRBJ2-2; 8 bases map to TRBD1. V was clipped by 2 bases and J by 4 bases; unmatched bases: 4. The CDR3 is 15 residues long. Germline-derived CDR1 and CDR2 are SGHNT and YYREEE (reference sequence). CDR3 amino acids: CASSFGQGSTGELFF. The CDR3 DNA follows: TGTGCCAGCAGCTTTGGACAGGGTAGCACCGGGGAGCTGTTTTTT.

The chain joins TRBV4-1 to TRBJ2-1; TRBD1 matches 7 bases. V shed 1 base and J 0 bases; nucleotides not matched to a gene: 9. CDR1 and CDR2 from the germline V gene are MGHRA and YSYEKL. The CDR3 contains 18 residues. CDR3 DNA: TGCGCCAGCAGCCAAGTACCCCTCCGGGACAGCTCCTACAATGAGCAGTTCTTC. It encodes CASSQVPLRDSSYNEQFF.

CDR3 nucleotides: TGTGCCAGCACCCTATCCGGGTACGAGCAGTACTTC. It encodes CASTLSGYEQYF. The chain has TRBV18 and TRBJ2-7; D is unclear. Germline V gene lookup returns CDR1 KGHSH and CDR2 LQKENI. V dropped 8 bases and J dropped 4 bases, with 12 bases sitting between them. This CDR3 has 12 amino acids.

This clone was recorded only once. The V gene is TRBV7-9, the J gene TRBJ1-2; D call uncertain. Germline-derived CDR1 and CDR2 are SEHNR and FQNEAQ (reference sequence). With 5 bases removed from V and 10 bases from J, the gap between germline ends came to 11 bases. The CDR3 loop spans 11 amino acids. The CDR3 loop reads CASSTGPSYTF. DNA of the CDR3: TGTGCCAGCAGCACTGGCCCATCCTACACCTTC.

Judged by abundance, this clone is large (0.1 to 1%). An end of the junction does not agree with germline; a read error may underlie this. The gene calls are TRBV4-2 and TRBJ1-2, with TRBD1 matching 10 bases. This CDR3 region has 15 residues. Germline CDR1 LGHNA, CDR2 YNFKEQ. The CDR3 here is CASSKDRDRGIGYTF. CDR3 bases: TGTGCCAGCAGCAAAGACCGGGACAGGGGTATAGGCTACACCTTC.

The chain joins TRBV16 to TRBJ2-3, with D unclear. V lost 5 bases and J lost 0, with 12 bases in between. Germline V CDR1 and CDR2: KGHSY, FQNENV. This CDR3 has 15 amino acids. The CDR3 coding sequence is TGTGCCAGCAGCGAAGGCAGACCTAGCACAGATACGCAGTATTTT. It codes for CASSEGRPSTDTQYF.